This T cell receptor beta chain comes out of a study of OX40 agonist ivuxolimab in advanced cancers. Study at large: A history of anti-PD-1, anti-PD-L1 or anti-CTLA-4 therapy was acceptable, and approximately 40% had some.

General study findings and limits: On average, a greater number of expanded clones characterised CD8+ T cells relative to CD4+.

The CDR3 spans 13 residues. V was cut by 5 bases and J by 0 bases, with 10 bases left in between. The germline V gene has CDR1 GTSNPN and CDR2 SVGIG (reference sequence). This clone was detected only once. Its specificity is unknown. Some clones are missing from TCRdb's copy, which holds only in-frame ones; the method was immunoSEQ multiplex PCR. The sample carries tens of thousands of clones, 90% recorded once. The sequences come from CD4+ or CD8+ T cells sorted from blood, collected in a trial of the OX40 agonist ivuxolimab. This receptor was identified in an adult with an advanced solid tumor such as melanoma, head and neck, liver or kidney cancer. The chain combines TRBV30 with TRBJ1-1; D is unclear. The CDR3 nucleotides read TGTGCCTGGTCCGATGGGGTGAACACTGAAGCTTTCTTT. Translated, it gives CAWSDGVNTEAFF.